The 17 T cell receptor beta chains in this list originate from one sample, sequenced in a study of early T cells in non-severe SARS-CoV-2 infection. MiXCR was run by TCRdb on the 5' RACE reads, yielding one entry per CDR3 protein. The sample yields some 60,000 distinct CDR3 sequences, roughly a tenth seen once. The sequencing sample was made of whole blood. These receptors were collected from an adult who was a healthcare worker with PCR-confirmed SARS-CoV-2 infection or an uninfected control (not recorded which).

This clonotype was counted ten times or more. This chain connects TRBV9 to TRBJ2-1, with D perhaps TRBD2 (6 bases). V shed 0 bases and J shed 7 bases, with 14 bases lying between them. The CDR3 extends over 15 amino acids. Germline V gene data show CDR1 as SGDLS and CDR2 as YYNGEE. CDR3 DNA sequence: TGTGCCAGCAGCGTAGACCCGGGAGCGAAGAATGAGCAGTTCTTC. Protein product: CASSVDPGAKNEQFF.

The rearrangement uses TRBV20-1 and TRBJ2-7; 9 bases fit TRBD2. CDR3 length equals 14 residues. V gave up 6 bases and J gave up 2 bases; unmatched junction bases: 8. Germline CDR1 DFQATT, CDR2 SNEGSKA (reference sequence). The chain's CDR3 is CSACTSGRTYEQYF. The CDR3, as DNA: TGCAGTGCCTGTACTAGCGGGCGAACCTACGAGCAGTACTTC.

This clonotype was counted at least ten times. In DNA form, the CDR3 reads TGCAGCGTTGGGTTACGTGAGCAGTTCTTC. Its protein product is CSVGLREQFF. The chain links TRBV29-1 to TRBJ2-1; D call uncertain. V dropped 4 bases and J dropped 9 bases, with 7 bases sitting between them. The length of the CDR3 is 10 residues. Per the germline V gene, CDR1 is SQVTM and CDR2 is ANQGSEA.

This clonotype was seen repeatedly, ten times or more. This rearrangement joins TRBV2 to TRBJ1-5; D remains unclear. This CDR3 is 13 amino acids long. Trimming took 4 bases from V and 0 from J, leaving 4 bases between them. CDR1 is SNHLY, CDR2 FYNNEI, per germline. This CDR3 reads CASSVDSNQPQHF. DNA of the CDR3: TGTGCCAGCAGTGTTGATAGCAATCAGCCCCAGCATTTT. Variable domain in full (rest from reference TRBV2 and TRBJ1-5): EPEVTQTPSHQVTQMGQEVILRCVPISNHLYFYWYRQILGQKVEFLVSFYNNEISEKSEIFDDQFSVERPDGSNFTLKIRSTKLEDSAMYFCASSVDSNQPQHFGDGTRLSIL.

The chain carries TRBV20-1 and TRBJ2-3; no clear D gene. Germline lookup yields CDR1 DFQATT and CDR2 SNEGSKA (reference sequence). V was shortened by 3 bases and J by 5 bases, with 6 bases between the two germline ends. CDR3 length equals 11 residues. The CDR3 nucleotides read TGCAGTGCTAGTGACGGAGATACGCAGTATTTT. It encodes CSASDGDTQYF.

There are many counts of this clonotype. V gene TRBV27 combines with J gene TRBJ2-1; D might be TRBD1 or TRBD2, each matching 5 bases. This CDR3 has 14 residues. The ends were cut back, 2 bases at V and 10 bases at J, with 15 bases in the middle. Germline V CDR1 and CDR2: MNHEY, SMNVEV (reference sequence). The CDR3 coding sequence is TGTGCCAGCAGTTTAAGCGAGGGGTGGGACGAGCAGTTCTTC. Translating it yields CASSLSEGWDEQFF.

This clonotype was counted between two and nine times. The chain joins TRBV5-1 to TRBJ2-7, with TRBD2 matching over 8 bases. After removal of 1 base from V and 4 bases from J, the junction contained 7 bases not matched to a gene. Germline loops: CDR1 SGHRS, CDR2 YFSETQ. This CDR3 is built from 15 residues. CDR3 in DNA: TGCGCCAGCAGCTTGATACCGGGAGGGCCTTACGAGCAGTACTTC. This sequence encodes CASSLIPGGPYEQYF.

There are many counts of this clonotype. The CDR3 DNA reads TGTGCCAGCAGCTTAGGGGCGGACAACTATGGCTACACCTTC. Residues: CASSLGADNYGYTF. The V gene is TRBV7-9, the J gene TRBJ1-2, with D hard to call. The CDR3 has 14 residues. V shed 1 base and J shed 2 bases, with 8 bases lying between them. Germline V lookup: CDR1 SEHNR, CDR2 FQNEAQ (reference sequence).

This clonotype was picked up many times. V and J are TRBV6-2 or TRBV6-3 and TRBJ2-7; no clear D. Germline values: CDR1 MNHEY, CDR2 SVGEGT. V was trimmed by 7 bases and J by 0 bases, leaving 4 bases between them. The CDR3 consists of 11 residues. The CDR3 sequence is CASTLSYEQYF. The CDR3 DNA reads TGTGCCAGCACCCTCTCCTACGAGCAGTACTTC.

In this sample, this clonotype turned up many times. This rearrangement joins TRBV7-2 to TRBJ1-2; D is uncertain. V was clipped by 0 bases and J by 2 bases, with 4 bases between them. The CDR3 is 13 residues long. The V gene's germline CDR1 is SGHTA and CDR2 FQGNSA. DNA for the CDR3: TGTGCCAGCAGCTTAGCGTCAAACTATGGCTACACCTTC. Translated: CASSLASNYGYTF. Combining the CDR3 with reference TRBV7-2 and TRBJ1-2 gives the whole variable domain GAGVSQSPSNKVTEKGKDVELRCDPISGHTALYWYRQSLGQGLEFLIYFQGNSAPDKSGLPSDRFSAERTGGSVSTLTIQRTQQEDSAVYLCASSLASNYGYTFGSGTRLTVV.

This chain links TRBV11-2 with TRBJ2-3; weak D call: TRBD1 (5 bases). This CDR3 is built from 15 residues. Germline V gene lookup returns CDR1 SGHAT and CDR2 FQNNGV. The V end lost 5 bases, the J end lost 1 base, and 13 bases lay between the germline ends. The CDR3: CASSRQTVGTDTQYF. The DNA of the CDR3 is TGTGCCAGCAGCAGACAGACAGTAGGCACAGATACGCAGTATTTT.

In this sample, this clonotype turned up many times. The gene calls are TRBV5-1 and TRBJ2-7; D call uncertain. The germline V and J ends were trimmed by 1 base and 6 bases, with 14 bases remaining between them. The CDR3 extends over 14 amino acids. Germline V CDR1 and CDR2: SGHRS, YFSETQ. The CDR3 spells CASSLTGPHLEQYF. The CDR3 bases are TGCGCCAGCAGCTTGACCGGGCCCCACCTCGAGCAGTACTTC.

This clonotype was found many times. The chain has TRBV2 and TRBJ2-1, with D perhaps matching TRBD1 (5 bases). Germline lookup yields CDR1 SNHLY and CDR2 FYNNEI. CDR3 length equals 11 residues. V lost 11 bases, J lost 4 bases, and 9 bases lay in between. The chain's CDR3 is CAGADYNEQFF. The CDR3 bases are TGTGCCGGGGCAGATTACAATGAGCAGTTCTTC.

This clonotype was seen ten or more times. The CDR3 loop reads CASSLPSGRASNTGELFF. In nucleotides, the CDR3 is TGCGCCAGCAGCCTCCCCAGCGGGAGGGCTTCGAACACCGGGGAGCTGTTTTTT. The J gene is TRBJ2-2, the V gene TRBV5-1; 10 nucleotides agree with TRBD2. The CDR3 totals 18 residues. Trimming at V came to 4 bases and at J to 0 bases, leaving 9 bases not matched to a gene. From germline, CDR1 is SGHRS and CDR2 YFSETQ.

Ten or more counts support this clonotype. The genes are TRBV5-4 and TRBJ1-1; perhaps TRBD1 as D (6 bases). Germline V CDR1 and CDR2: SGHNT, YYREEE (reference sequence). CDR3 length: 14 amino acids. The germline V and J ends were trimmed by 2 bases and 0 bases, with 8 bases remaining between them. The DNA of the CDR3 is TGTGCCAGCAGCTTCGGACAGTTGAACACTGAAGCTTTCTTT. Residues: CASSFGQLNTEAFF.

This clonotype occurred many times. The chain employs TRBV30 and TRBJ2-3; 8 bases map to TRBD1. The CDR3 extends over 15 amino acids. Germline lookup yields CDR1 GTSNPN and CDR2 SVGIG (reference sequence). V was clipped by 2 bases and J by 2 bases; unmatched bases: 6. The CDR3 is CAWSQGQGNTDTQYF. The CDR3 region has the DNA TGTGCCTGGAGTCAAGGACAGGGTAACACAGATACGCAGTATTTT.

This clonotype was counted only a few times. The rearrangement joins TRBV20-1 to TRBJ2-1, with unresolved D. V lost 3 bases to trimming and J lost 9 bases, with 9 bases between them. CDR3 size: 11 residues. In germline, CDR1 is DFQATT, CDR2 SNEGSKA (reference sequence). The CDR3 loop is CSASPPVEQFF. CDR3 nucleotides: TGCAGTGCTAGCCCGCCGGTTGAGCAGTTCTTC.